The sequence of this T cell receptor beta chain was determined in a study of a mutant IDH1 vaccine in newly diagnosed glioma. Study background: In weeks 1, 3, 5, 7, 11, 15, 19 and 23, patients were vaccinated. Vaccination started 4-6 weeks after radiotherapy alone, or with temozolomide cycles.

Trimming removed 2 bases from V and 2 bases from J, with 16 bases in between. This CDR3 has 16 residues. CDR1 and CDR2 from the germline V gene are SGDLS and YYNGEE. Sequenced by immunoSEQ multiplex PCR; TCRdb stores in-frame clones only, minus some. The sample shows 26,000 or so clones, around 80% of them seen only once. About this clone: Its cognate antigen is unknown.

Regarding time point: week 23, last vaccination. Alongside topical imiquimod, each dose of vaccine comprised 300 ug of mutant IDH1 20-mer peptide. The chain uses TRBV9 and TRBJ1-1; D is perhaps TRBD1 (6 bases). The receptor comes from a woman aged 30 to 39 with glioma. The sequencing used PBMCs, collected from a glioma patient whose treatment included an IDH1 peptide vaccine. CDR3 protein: CASSVGGIRGNTEAFF. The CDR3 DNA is TGTGCCAGCAGCGTTGGGGGGATCAGGGGCAACACTGAAGCTTTCTTT.